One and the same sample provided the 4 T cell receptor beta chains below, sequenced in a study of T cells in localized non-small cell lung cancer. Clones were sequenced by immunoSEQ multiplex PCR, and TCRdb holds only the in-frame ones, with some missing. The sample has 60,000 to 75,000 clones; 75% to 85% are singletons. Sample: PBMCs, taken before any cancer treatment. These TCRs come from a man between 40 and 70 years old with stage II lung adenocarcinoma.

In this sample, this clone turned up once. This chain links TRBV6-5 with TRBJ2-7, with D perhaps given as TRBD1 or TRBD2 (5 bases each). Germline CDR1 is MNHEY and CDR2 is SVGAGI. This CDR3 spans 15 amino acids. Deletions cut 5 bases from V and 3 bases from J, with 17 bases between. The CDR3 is CASSRTQGEGYEQYF. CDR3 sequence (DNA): TGTGCCAGCAGTCGGACTCAGGGTGAAGGCTACGAGCAGTACTTC.

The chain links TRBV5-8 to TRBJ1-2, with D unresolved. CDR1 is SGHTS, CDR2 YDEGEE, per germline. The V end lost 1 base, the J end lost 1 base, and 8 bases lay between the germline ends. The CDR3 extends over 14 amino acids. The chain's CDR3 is CASSLTASNYGYTF. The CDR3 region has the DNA TGTGCCAGCAGCTTGACAGCGAGTAACTATGGCTACACCTTC.

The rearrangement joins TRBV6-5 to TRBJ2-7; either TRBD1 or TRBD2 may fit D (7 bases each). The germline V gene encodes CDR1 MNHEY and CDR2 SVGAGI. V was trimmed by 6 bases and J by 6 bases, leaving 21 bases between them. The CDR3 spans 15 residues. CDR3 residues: CASRGRGLALGEQYF. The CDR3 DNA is TGTGCCAGCAGGGGGAGGGGGCTAGCATTAGGCGAGCAGTACTTC.

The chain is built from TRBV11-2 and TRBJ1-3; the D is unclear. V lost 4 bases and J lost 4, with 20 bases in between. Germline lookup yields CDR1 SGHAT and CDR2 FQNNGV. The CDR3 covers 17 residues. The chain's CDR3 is CASSYRATSAGGNTIYF. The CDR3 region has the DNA TGTGCCAGCAGCTATAGGGCGACATCGGCCGGGGGAAACACCATATATTTT.